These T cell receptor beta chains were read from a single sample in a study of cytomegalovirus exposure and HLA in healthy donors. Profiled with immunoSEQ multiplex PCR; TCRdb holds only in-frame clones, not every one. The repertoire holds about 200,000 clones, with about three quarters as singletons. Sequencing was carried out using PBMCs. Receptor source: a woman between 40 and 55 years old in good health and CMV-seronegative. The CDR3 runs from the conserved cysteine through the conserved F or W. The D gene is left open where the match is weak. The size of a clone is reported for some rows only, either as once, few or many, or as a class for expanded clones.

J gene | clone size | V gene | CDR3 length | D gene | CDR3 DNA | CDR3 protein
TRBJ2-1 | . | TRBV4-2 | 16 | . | TGTGCCAGCAGCCCCTCAGAGGGTCTTAAGTACAATGAGCAGTTCTTC | CASSPSEGLKYNEQFF
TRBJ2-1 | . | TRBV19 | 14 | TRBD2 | TGTGCCAGTAGTCCTAGCGGGAGATACAATGAGCAGTTCTTC | CASSPSGRYNEQFF
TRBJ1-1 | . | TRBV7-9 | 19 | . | TGTGCCAGCAGCTTATCCTTAACACGGGGGGGCCCTGGACGGACTGAAGCTTTCTTT | CASSLSLTRGGPGRTEAFF
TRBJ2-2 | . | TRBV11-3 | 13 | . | TGTGCCGGCCAGCGGGTGAGCACCGGGGAGCTGTTTTTT | CAGQRVSTGELFF
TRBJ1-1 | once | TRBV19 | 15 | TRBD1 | TGTGCCAGTAGAACAGGGGGCTTAGTGAGCACTGAAGCTTTCTTT | CASRTGGLVSTEAFF
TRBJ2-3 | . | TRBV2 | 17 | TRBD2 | TGTGCCAGCAAAACCCGGCTAGCGGGCGATTACACAGATACGCAGTATTTT | CASKTRLAGDYTDTQYF
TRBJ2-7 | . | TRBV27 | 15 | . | TGTGCCAGCAGAGAAACTGCCCTCCTCTTCGGCGAGCAGTACTTC | CASRETALLFGEQYF
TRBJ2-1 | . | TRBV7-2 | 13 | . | TGTGCCAGCAGCTATCAGATCTACAATGAGCAGTTCTTC | CASSYQIYNEQFF
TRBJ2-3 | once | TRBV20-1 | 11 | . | TGCAGTGCTAGATTCGCAGATACGCAGTATTTT | CSARFADTQYF
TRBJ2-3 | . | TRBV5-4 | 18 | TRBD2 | TGTGCCAGCAGAAGAGGACTAGCGGGAGAGGGTTTGGCGGATACGCAGTATTTT | CASRRGLAGEGLADTQYF
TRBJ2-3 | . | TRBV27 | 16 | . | TGTGCCAGCAGTCCCTCACTAGCTGGGGACACAGATACGCAGTATTTT | CASSPSLAGDTDTQYF
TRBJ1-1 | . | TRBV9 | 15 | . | TGTGCCAGCAGCGTAAGGGGCGGCTCGAACACTGAAGCTTTCTTT | CASSVRGGSNTEAFF
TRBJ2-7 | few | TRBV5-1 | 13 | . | TGCGCCAGCAGCCCGGGACATATCTACGAGCAGTACTTC | CASSPGHIYEQYF
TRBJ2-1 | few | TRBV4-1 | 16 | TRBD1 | TGCGCCAGCAGCCAACAGACAGGGCTTGCTCTGAATGAGCAGTTCTTC | CASSQQTGLALNEQFF
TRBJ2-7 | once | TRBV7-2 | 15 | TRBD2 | TGTGCCAGCAGCCCGATAGCGGGAGTTCTCTACGAGCAGTACTTC | CASSPIAGVLYEQYF
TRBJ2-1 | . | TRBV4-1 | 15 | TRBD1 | TGCGCCAGCAGCCAGGGACAGGGGAACTACAATGAGCAGTTCTTC | CASSQGQGNYNEQFF
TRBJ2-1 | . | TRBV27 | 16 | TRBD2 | TGTGCCAGCAGTTTTCTTCGGGGACTAGCGGACAATGAGCAGTTCTTC | CASSFLRGLADNEQFF
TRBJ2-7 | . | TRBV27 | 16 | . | TGTGCCAGCAGTTTACGACAGGCCAAATTGCCCTACGAGCAGTACTTC | CASSLRQAKLPYEQYF
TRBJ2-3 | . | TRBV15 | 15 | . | TGTGCCACCAGCAGAGTCGTGGCGGGAACCGATACGCAGTATTTT | CATSRVVAGTDTQYF
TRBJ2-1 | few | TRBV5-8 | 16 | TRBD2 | TGTGCCAGCAGCCTACGACTAGCTCTGATGGGCAATGAGCAGTTCTTC | CASSLRLALMGNEQFF
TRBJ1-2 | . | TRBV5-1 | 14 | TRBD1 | TGCGCCAGCAGCACAACGACAGGGGGCTATGGCTACACCTTC | CASSTTTGGYGYTF
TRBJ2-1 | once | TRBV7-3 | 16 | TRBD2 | TGTGCCAGCAGCTTAGGTGGACTAGCGGAGGGAAATGAGCAGTTCTTC | CASSLGGLAEGNEQFF
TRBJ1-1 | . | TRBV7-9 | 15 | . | TGTGCCAGCAGGCGCGGCGAACGTATGAACACTGAAGCTTTCTTT | CASRRGERMNTEAFF
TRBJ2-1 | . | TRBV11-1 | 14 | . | TGTGCCAGTGCTGCTAGCTCGGCGAACAATGAGCAGTTCTTC | CASAASSANNEQFF
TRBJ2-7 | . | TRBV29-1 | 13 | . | TGCAGCGTCGCCGGAGCGAATCGGGACGAGCAGTACTTC | CSVAGANRDEQYF
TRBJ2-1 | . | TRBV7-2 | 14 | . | TGTGCCAGCAGCTTGGGCGGGATGCCACGGGAGCAGTTCTTC | CASSLGGMPREQFF
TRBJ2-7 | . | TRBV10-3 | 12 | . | TGTGCCATCCGCGGGAAGTCCTACGAGCAGTACTTC | CAIRGKSYEQYF
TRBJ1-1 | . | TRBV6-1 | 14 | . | TGTGCCAGCAGTGCCGGGTGGAGGGCCACTGAAGCTTTCTTT | CASSAGWRATEAFF
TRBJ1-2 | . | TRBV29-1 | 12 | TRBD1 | TGCAGCATAAATCCACCGGGACAGGGCTACACCTTC | CSINPPGQGYTF
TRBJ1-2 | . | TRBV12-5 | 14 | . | TGTGCTAGTGGTTTGGGGGAGATTTACTATGGCTACACCTTC | CASGLGEIYYGYTF
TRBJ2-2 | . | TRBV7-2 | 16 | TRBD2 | TGTGCCAGCAGCCAAAACAGCGGGACTAACACCGGGGAGCTGTTTTTT | CASSQNSGTNTGELFF
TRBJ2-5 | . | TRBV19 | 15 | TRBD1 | TGTGCCAGTAGTGAATTACCGGGACAGCAAGAGACCCAGTACTTC | CASSELPGQQETQYF
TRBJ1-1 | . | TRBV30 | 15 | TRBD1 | TGTGCCACGCCTAGGACAGGGGCAATGAACACTGAAGCTTTCTTT | CATPRTGAMNTEAFF
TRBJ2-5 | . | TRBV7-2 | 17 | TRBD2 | TGTGCCAGCAGCCCCGAGGGGCTAGCGGGAGTGAAAGAGACCCAGTACTTC | CASSPEGLAGVKETQYF
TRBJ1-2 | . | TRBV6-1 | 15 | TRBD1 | TGTGCCAGCAGTCTCTTCGGACAGGCGGGCTATGGCTACACCTTC | CASSLFGQAGYGYTF
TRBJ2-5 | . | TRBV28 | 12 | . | TGTGCCAGCAGTTCCGGTAAAGAGACCCAGTACTTC | CASSSGKETQYF
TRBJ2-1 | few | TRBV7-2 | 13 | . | TGTGCCAGCAGCTCCCTAGGTAACGGTGAGCAGTTCTTC | CASSSLGNGEQFF
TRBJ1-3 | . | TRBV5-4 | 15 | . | TGTGCCAGCAGCTCCGGGAGGAACTCTGGAAACACCATATATTTT | CASSSGRNSGNTIYF
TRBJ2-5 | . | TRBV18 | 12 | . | TGTGCCAGCTCACCAAGGGGGGAGACCCAGTACTTC | CASSPRGETQYF
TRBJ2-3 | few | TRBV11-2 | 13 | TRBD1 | TGTGCCAGCAGCCTTCCAGGGGGACATACGCAGTATTTT | CASSLPGGHTQYF
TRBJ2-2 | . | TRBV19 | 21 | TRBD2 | TGTGCCAGTAGTATGCGCGGGGGAAGCGGGAGGGTTTTTGTAAGGTCCGGGGAGCTGTTTTTT | CASSMRGGSGRVFVRSGELFF
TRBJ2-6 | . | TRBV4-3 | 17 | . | TGCGCCAGCAGCCAAGATGGGCTTCACTCTGGGGCCAACGTCCTGACTTTC | CASSQDGLHSGANVLTF
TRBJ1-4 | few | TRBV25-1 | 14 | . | TGTGCCAGCTCCAGCGGGCAGATTAATGAAAAACTGTTTTTT | CASSSGQINEKLFF
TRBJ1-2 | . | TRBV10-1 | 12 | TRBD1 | TGCGCCAGCAGGCACTACGGGACAGCCCGACCCTTC | CASRHYGTARPF
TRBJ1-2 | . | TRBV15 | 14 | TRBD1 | TGTGCCACCAGCCGAAGACAGGGAATTTATGGCTACACCTTC | CATSRRQGIYGYTF
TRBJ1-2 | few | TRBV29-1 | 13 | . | TGCAGCGTGGGAGGTTCAGCTAACTATGGCTACACCTTC | CSVGGSANYGYTF
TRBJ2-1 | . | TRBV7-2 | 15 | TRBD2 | TGTGCCAGCAGCTTAGCTAGCGGGACCTACAATGAGCAGTTCTTC | CASSLASGTYNEQFF
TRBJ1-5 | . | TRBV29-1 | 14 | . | TGCAGCGTTTCGGACACAAATAGCAATCAGCCCCAGCATTTT | CSVSDTNSNQPQHF
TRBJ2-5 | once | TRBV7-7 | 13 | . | TGTGCCAGCAGCTTATCTGGGCACGAGACCCAGTACTTC | CASSLSGHETQYF
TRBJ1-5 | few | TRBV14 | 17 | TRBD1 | TGTGCCAGCAGCCAAGATTGGGGCGGGGACAGTTATCAGCCCCAGCATTTT | CASSQDWGGDSYQPQHF
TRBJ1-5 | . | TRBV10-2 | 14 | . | TGCGCCAGCAGTGAGTCGGGGGCCAATCAGCCCCAGCATTTT | CASSESGANQPQHF
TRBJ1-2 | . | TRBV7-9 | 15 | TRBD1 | TGTGCCAGCAGCCCCTCACCGGGACAGGGTTATGGCTACACCTTC | CASSPSPGQGYGYTF
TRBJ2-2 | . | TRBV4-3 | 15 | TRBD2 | TGCGCCAGCAGCCAAGTAATAGCGGGAGCCGGGGAGCTGTTTTTT | CASSQVIAGAGELFF
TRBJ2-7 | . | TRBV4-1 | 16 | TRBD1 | TGCGCCAGCAGCCGCGACCTCGACAGGGGGCTCGGCGAGCAGTACTTC | CASSRDLDRGLGEQYF
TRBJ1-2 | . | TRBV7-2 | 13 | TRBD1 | TGTGCCAGCAACAAACAGGGGGCCGATGGCTACACCTTC | CASNKQGADGYTF
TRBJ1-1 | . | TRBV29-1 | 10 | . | TGCAGCGTTGAGTACGGTGAAGCTTTCTTT | CSVEYGEAFF
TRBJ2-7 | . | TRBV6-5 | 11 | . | TGTGCCAGCGGGAGCTCCTACGAGCAGTACTTC | CASGSSYEQYF
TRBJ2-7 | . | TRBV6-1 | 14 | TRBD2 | TGTGCCAGCAGAGTAGCGGGAGTATTGAACGAGCAGTACTTC | CASRVAGVLNEQYF
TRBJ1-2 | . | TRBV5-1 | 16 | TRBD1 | TGCGCCAGCAGCTTGGTACTAGGACAGGGCGACTATGGCTACACCTTC | CASSLVLGQGDYGYTF